This paragraph reports one T cell receptor (beta chain). The antigen is unknown. Each PCR replicate from the sorted subsets contained about 200 ng DNA, which is about 30,000 T cell genomes. The data were produced by immunoSEQ multiplex PCR, yet TCRdb's version contains in-frame clones alone and is incomplete. The repertoire holds roughly 2 million clones, with about 95% as singletons. The data belong to a study of shared clonotypes between healthy human individuals. Turning to the study itself: Every donor yielded three CD4 naive, three CD4 memory, two CD8 naive and one CD8 memory plate.

The CDR3 loop spans 15 amino acids. Trimming removed 0 bases from V and 6 bases from J, with 15 bases in between. Germline loops: CDR1 SGHRS, CDR2 YFSETQ. Study-wide results and limits: Naive subsets, compared against memory subsets, generally had larger estimated richness values.

The chain carries TRBV5-1 and TRBJ1-2; a possible D gene is TRBD1 (5 bases). Sequenced: naive CD4+ T cells sorted from blood. As to subset: CD45RA+ positively selected. The sequence came from a man aged 18 to 30 in good health. CDR3 sequence (DNA): TGCGCCAGCAGCTTGGGCTGGCAGGGTGGCGATGGCTACACCTTC. Translating gives CASSLGWQGGDGYTF.